Listed below are T cell receptor beta chains from one sample, sequenced in a study of early stage breast cancer tumors. Libraries were prepared by immunoSEQ multiplex PCR; TCRdb keeps only in-frame clonotypes and omits some of them. The repertoire consists of fewer than 70,000 clones, with 80% occurring once and the leading ten covering 4.7%. The sample consisted of blood. The receptors were sampled from a person aged 40-50 years with breast cancer. Both conserved end residues are part of each CDR3. Each record gives: J gene, V gene, CDR3 protein.

J: TRBJ1-4
V: TRBV2
CDR3: CASSIFPGPGQFF

J: TRBJ2-7
V: TRBV28
CDR3: CASKSPGLENEQYF

J: TRBJ2-3
V: TRBV6-4
CDR3: CASSVNPTRRADTQYF

J: TRBJ1-2
V: TRBV2
CDR3: CAGSAGNNYGYTF

J: TRBJ1-2
V: TRBV7-2
CDR3: CASSQRQGSYGYTF

J: TRBJ2-2
V: TRBV9
CDR3: CASSVDKNGGRLRTGELFF

J: TRBJ1-2
V: TRBV9
CDR3: CASSEGTGWTYGYTF

J: TRBJ2-3
V: TRBV5-5
CDR3: CASSFTSGRTDTQYF

J: TRBJ1-1
V: TRBV18
CDR3: CASSPDREAFF

J: TRBJ2-1
V: TRBV15
CDR3: CATSRDLSGYNEQFF

J: TRBJ2-7
V: TRBV21-1
CDR3: CASSKRYEQYF

J: TRBJ1-2
V: TRBV5-8
CDR3: CASSLHPSAWGYTF

J: TRBJ1-1
V: TRBV11-2
CDR3: CASSVGLVTEAFF

J: TRBJ1-5
V: TRBV12-5
CDR3: CASGSGTGGYQPQHF

J: TRBJ1-1
V: TRBV2
CDR3: CASSEQGPNTEAFF

J: TRBJ1-2
V: TRBV27
CDR3: CASRHARDRGLHGYTF

J: TRBJ1-2
V: TRBV9
CDR3: CASSPDRGYGYTF

J: TRBJ1-1
V: TRBV28
CDR3: CASTLTGRGHAEAFF

J: TRBJ2-5
V: TRBV10-2
CDR3: CASKGWLETQYF

J: TRBJ2-3
V: TRBV6-1
CDR3: CASSEAGTSGRINTQYF

J: TRBJ2-3
V: TRBV9
CDR3: CASSERGGLGGTDTQYF